Shown below are 13 T cell receptor beta chains from a single sample sequenced in a study of T cell repertoires in ileal Crohn's disease. Measured with immunoSEQ multiplex PCR; TCRdb has only the in-frame clones, and not every one. The sample carries several thousand clones, 75% to 85% recorded once. Sequencing was carried out using ileal tissue. These receptors came from an adult with Crohn's disease.

The chain combines TRBV6-4 with TRBJ2-1; maybe TRBD2 (6 bases). CDR3 length: 15 amino acids. With 0 bases removed from V and 7 bases from J, the gap between germline ends came to 13 bases. Germline V gene data show CDR1 as MRHNA and CDR2 as SNTAGT. The CDR3 is CASSDSSRESNEQFF. The CDR3 coding sequence is TGTGCCAGCAGTGACTCGAGCCGGGAGTCTAATGAGCAGTTCTTC.

The chain joins TRBV6-4 to TRBJ2-3; unclear D gene. Between the trimmed V and J ends, which lost 0 bases and 2 bases, there was a span of 6 bases. Germline assignment: CDR1 MRHNA and CDR2 SNTAGT. The CDR3 consists of 14 residues. The CDR3 DNA follows: TGTGCCAGCAGTGACTCGGCCCCCACAGATACGCAGTATTTT. Translated: CASSDSAPTDTQYF.

The genes are TRBV7-9 and TRBJ2-2; D may be TRBD2 (6 bases). This CDR3 spans 14 amino acids. Germline lookup yields CDR1 SEHNR and CDR2 FQNEAQ (reference sequence). The V end lost 1 base, the J end lost 6 bases, and 9 bases lay between the germline ends. DNA for the CDR3: TGTGCCAGCAGCTTAGTCGGAGGGGCCGGGGAGCTGTTTTTT. It encodes CASSLVGGAGELFF.

V gene TRBV7-2 combines with J gene TRBJ2-7, with D perhaps TRBD2 (6 bases). The CDR3 sequence is 14 residues long. The V end was cut by 5 bases, the J end by 6 bases, with 17 bases between. From germline, CDR1 is SGHTA and CDR2 FQGNSA. The CDR3 region is CASSPPGRGAEQYF. The CDR3 DNA follows: TGTGCCAGCAGCCCTCCCGGGCGGGGAGCCGAGCAGTACTTC. Based on the CDR3 plus reference TRBV7-2 and TRBJ2-7, the full variable domain is GAGVSQSPSNKVTEKGKDVELRCDPISGHTALYWYRQSLGQGLEFLIYFQGNSAPDKSGLPSDRFSAERTGGSVSTLTIQRTQQEDSAVYLCASSPPGRGAEQYFGPGTRLTVT.

The rearrangement uses TRBV18 and TRBJ2-7, with 11 bases fitting TRBD1. Germline-derived CDR1 and CDR2 are KGHSH and LQKENI. The V gene end was trimmed by 4 bases and the J gene end by 7 bases; junction bases not matched to a gene: 12. The CDR3 loop spans 16 amino acids. The CDR3 nucleotides read TGTGCCAGCTCACGAATGGGGACAGGGGGTTCAAAGGAGCAGTACTTC. Its protein is CASSRMGTGGSKEQYF.

This rearrangement joins TRBV14 to TRBJ1-2; TRBD1 matches at 7 bases. The J segment lost 4 bases and the V segment lost 0 bases, leaving 2 bases of the junction unmatched. Germline loops: CDR1 SGHDN, CDR2 FVKESK. The CDR3 runs to 14 residues. The CDR3 region is CASSQDRDSYGYTF. CDR3 DNA: TGTGCCAGCAGCCAAGATCGGGACAGCTATGGCTACACCTTC.

Comment on this clone: One end of the junction does not line up with germline, which may come from a read error. The chain carries TRBV7-7 and TRBJ2-5, with 7 nucleotides matching TRBD1. The CDR3 is 14 amino acids. The germline gives CDR1 SSHAT, CDR2 FNYEAQ (reference sequence). The CDR3 nucleotides are TGTGCTAGCAGCAAACAGGGGATCGGGGAGACCCAGTACTTC. Translated: CASSKQGIGETQYF. Based on the CDR3 plus reference TRBV7-7 and TRBJ2-5, the full variable domain is GAGVSQSPRYKVTKRGQDVTLRCDPISSHATLYWYQQALGQGPEFLTYFNYEAQPDKSGLPSDRFSAERPEGSISTLTIQRTEQRDSAMYRCASSKQGIGETQYFGPGTRLLVL.

This clone was seen only once. The junction shows a germline mismatch at one end, possibly a read error. This chain joins TRBV7-2 and TRBJ1-2, with D possibly being TRBD1 (6 bases). Germline V gene sequence: CDR1 SGHTA, CDR2 FQGNSA. CDR3 length equals 15 residues. The CDR3 protein is CASTLEGVFLGGYTF. The CDR3 region has the DNA TGTGCCAGCACCTTAGAGGGGGTCTTCCTTGGTGGCTACACCTTC.

The CDR3 sequence: CASSLAGGATSYEQYF. CDR3 DNA sequence: TGTGCCAGCAGCTTAGCGGGAGGGGCAACGTCCTACGAGCAGTACTTC. V usage is TRBV7-8 and J usage is TRBJ2-7; TRBD2 matches at 7 bases. The CDR3 length is 16 residues. Germline V gene sequence: CDR1 SGHVS, CDR2 FQNEAQ. Trimming took 0 bases from V and 1 from J; bases not matched to a gene: 6.

The chain carries TRBV5-1 and TRBJ2-5, with a tentative D call TRBD1 (5 bases). The J call may be in error: the DNA end matches TRBJ2-7 better. The CDR3 contains 12 residues. Germline V gene data show CDR1 as SGHRS and CDR2 as YFSETQ. In nucleotides, the CDR3 is TGCGCCAGCAGCTTGGGACAGTCCGAGCAGTACTTC. Translation gives CASSLGQSEQYF.

The V gene is TRBV18, the J gene TRBJ2-7, with TRBD2 as a possible D gene (5 bases). Germline lookup yields CDR1 KGHSH and CDR2 LQKENI. There are 14 residues in the CDR3. V was cut by 0 bases and J by 0 bases, with 6 bases left in between. CDR3 protein: CASSPPGSSYEQYF. The CDR3 DNA reads as TGTGCCAGCTCACCACCAGGGAGCTCCTACGAGCAGTACTTC.

V gene TRBV5-1 combines with J gene TRBJ2-1; 9 nucleotides agree with TRBD1. V shed 0 bases and J 7 bases; nucleotides not matched to a gene: 8. The CDR3 contains 16 residues. In germline, CDR1 is SGHRS, CDR2 YFSETQ. DNA of the CDR3: TGCGCCAGCAGCTTGGCCCGGGACAGGGTGACGAATGAGCAGTTCTTC. Its protein is CASSLARDRVTNEQFF.

This chain uses TRBV18 with TRBJ2-1; 7 bases are a match to TRBD2. The V and J ends lost 2 bases and 10 bases, in that order; junction bases with no gene match: 8. Germline CDR1 reads KGHSH; CDR2 reads LQKENI. The CDR3 has 14 amino acids. CDR3 in amino acids: CASSPAGLSFEQFF. For the CDR3, the DNA is TGTGCCAGCTCACCAGCGGGACTAAGCTTCGAGCAGTTCTTC. Based on the CDR3 plus reference TRBV18 and TRBJ2-1, the full variable domain is NAGVMQNPRHLVRRRGQEARLRCSPMKGHSHVYWYRQLPEEGLKFMVYLQKENIIDESGMPKERFSAEFPKEGPSILRIQQVVRGDSAAYFCASSPAGLSFEQFFGPGTRLTVL.